This T cell receptor (beta chain) was sequenced in a study of response to subunit inactivated influenza vaccine. The CDR3 covers 15 residues. Germline V gives CDR1 LGHNA, CDR2 YSLEER. Between the trimmed V and J ends, which lost 2 bases and 2 bases, there was a span of 9 bases. Findings and caveats of the study: Few additional T cells are recruited per seasonal influenza vaccination, authors suggested.

Details on this clonotype: Its specificity is not known.

A single record per CDR3 protein comes from TCRdb applying MiXCR to the RT-PCR reads. The sample has hundreds of thousands of distinct CDR3 sequences, roughly an eighth seen once. Sequences were derived from non-naive T cells sorted from PBMCs, sampled 14 to 15 days before vaccination. The chain is built from TRBV4-3 and TRBJ2-2; TRBD2 might be the D (5 bases). This TCR was recovered from a man aged 50-60 years who received an inactivated influenza vaccine. CDR3 sequence: CASSQNRDNTGELFF. DNA of the CDR3: TGCGCCAGCAGCCAAAACCGGGATAACACCGGGGAGCTGTTTTTT.